The rows below give T cell receptor beta chains drawn from one sample of a study of CD8 T cells in Susac syndrome. TCRdb independently ran MiXCR on the immunoSEQ multiplex PCR reads; one entry per CDR3 protein. The sample carries around 150,000 distinct CDR3 sequences, approximately 93% recorded once. Sequencing input: CD4+ T cells from PBMCs. These receptors came from a human donor with multiple sclerosis. The CDR3 runs from the conserved cysteine through the conserved F or W. The order of the fields is clone size, J gene, D gene, V gene, CDR3 DNA, CDR3 protein. D genes are given only for firm matches. For some rows the clone size is stated as once, few or many, or as a class when expanded; others skip it.

.	TRBJ2-7	TRBD2	TRBV5-4	TGTGCCAGCAGCCCGGGGGGACCGACAGCGTCCTACGAGCAGTACTTC	CASSPGGPTASYEQYF
.	TRBJ2-2	TRBD2	TRBV7-9	TGTGCCAGCAGCCTCAGCGGGAGTCACGGGGAGCTGTTTTTT	CASSLSGSHGELFF
.	TRBJ1-2	.	TRBV7-6	TGTGCCAGCAGCTTAGGCAGGGGAGGCGGCTACACCTTC	CASSLGRGGGYTF
.	TRBJ1-2	.	TRBV13	TGTGCCAGCAGCCCGTGGGCCGCTTATGGCTACACCTTC	CASSPWAAYGYTF
.	TRBJ2-7	.	TRBV11-2	TGTGCCAGCAGCTTCGGACTAACGAACGAGCAGTACTTC	CASSFGLTNEQYF
.	TRBJ2-1	.	TRBV6-1	TGTGCCAGCAGATGGCAGGGAGGCCTATATGATGAGCAGTTCTTC	CASRWQGGLYDEQFF
.	TRBJ2-7	.	TRBV11-2	TGTGCCAGCAGCTTGGACGTAAGCTCCTACGAGCAGTACTTC	CASSLDVSSYEQYF
.	TRBJ1-4	.	TRBV20-1	TGCAGCGCCCGATCTGCAACTAATGAAAAACTGTTTTTT	CSARSATNEKLFF
.	TRBJ2-7	TRBD1	TRBV6-5	TGTGCCACCAGGGGGCCCGACTCCTACGAGCAGTACTTC	CATRGPDSYEQYF
.	TRBJ1-2	TRBD1	TRBV19	TGTGCCAGTAGTCAGGGGGAGGCCTATGGCTACACCTTC	CASSQGEAYGYTF
.	TRBJ2-3	.	TRBV5-1	TGCGCCAGCAGCTTGGACTGGGGCAGAGGTGATACGCAGTATTTT	CASSLDWGRGDTQYF
.	TRBJ2-7	.	TRBV20-1	TGCAGTGCTAGAGATCTAGCAAGCTACGAGCAGTACTTC	CSARDLASYEQYF
.	TRBJ2-3	.	TRBV5-1	TGCGCCAGCAGTAGGGGGAGGGCCTCGGATACGCAGTATTTT	CASSRGRASDTQYF
once	TRBJ2-2	.	TRBV27	TGTGCCAGCAGTTTAAGGGGGACTGCGAACACCGGGGAGCTGTTTTTT	CASSLRGTANTGELFF
.	TRBJ2-6	.	TRBV4-3	TGCGCCAGCAGCCAAGATCCACCAGGGGCTGGGGCCAACGTCCTGACTTTC	CASSQDPPGAGANVLTF
.	TRBJ2-7	.	TRBV27	TGTGCCAGCAGGCTCCTAGGGAGGCGGTCCTACGAGCAGTACTTC	CASRLLGRRSYEQYF
.	TRBJ2-3	.	TRBV5-1	TGCGCCAGCAGCTTCGGGGGAGGCTCCACAGATACGCAGTATTTT	CASSFGGGSTDTQYF
once	TRBJ2-1	.	TRBV27	TGTGCCAGCAGTTTAGACTACTACAATGAGCAGTTCTTC	CASSLDYYNEQFF
.	TRBJ1-1	.	TRBV19	TGTGCCAGTAGTCAGGTAGGGCGGTACACTGAAGCTTTCTTT	CASSQVGRYTEAFF
.	TRBJ1-1	.	TRBV7-9	TGTGCCAGCAGCCCTACTCTTGAACGTAACACTGAAGCTTTCTTT	CASSPTLERNTEAFF
.	TRBJ2-1	.	TRBV12-5	TGTGCTAGTGGTTTGGTCTCCTACAATGAGCAGTTCTTC	CASGLVSYNEQFF
once	TRBJ2-2	.	TRBV3-1	TGTGCCAGCAGCCTATCACGAGGCCGAATTTTTTCCGGGGAGCTGTTTTTT	CASSLSRGRIFSGELFF
.	TRBJ2-1	.	TRBV28	TGTGCCAGCAGTTCACGGCCTGAGCAGTTCTTC	CASSSRPEQFF
.	TRBJ2-1	.	TRBV12-3/TRBV12-4	TGTGCCAGCAGTTTAAGGAACGCCGCCTACAATGAGCAGTTCTTC	CASSLRNAAYNEQFF
.	TRBJ1-2	TRBD1	TRBV3-1	TGTGCCAGCAGCCAAACCGGGACAGGGGCCTTTCTTTATGGCTACACCTTC	CASSQTGTGAFLYGYTF
.	TRBJ2-5	.	TRBV13	TGTGCCAGCAGCTTCACGTCGAAGACCCAGTACTTC	CASSFTSKTQYF
once	TRBJ2-7	TRBD2	TRBV12-3/TRBV12-4	TGTGCCAGCAGTTTAGAACGGGTATGGACTAGCGGGGGGACCTACGAGCAGTACTTC	CASSLERVWTSGGTYEQYF
.	TRBJ2-5	.	TRBV5-8	TGTGCCAGCAGCTTGCAGGCTGTGGAGACCCAGTACTTC	CASSLQAVETQYF
.	TRBJ1-5	.	TRBV21-1	TGTGCCAGCAGCAGAGTGACAGGGAATCAGCCCCAGCATTTT	CASSRVTGNQPQHF
.	TRBJ1-2	.	TRBV5-1	TGCGCCAGCAGCTTGCAGGACAGATTGTATGGCTACACCTTC	CASSLQDRLYGYTF
.	TRBJ2-5	TRBD2	TRBV20-1	TGCAGTGCTAGAGAACGGCGGGAGCAAGAGACCCAGTACTTC	CSARERREQETQYF
.	TRBJ2-7	.	TRBV7-8	TGTGCCAGCGGCTCTCGACACGAGCAGTACTTC	CASGSRHEQYF
.	TRBJ1-2	TRBD1	TRBV7-2	TGTGCCAGCAGCTTAGGCCCCACAGGGGTAAACGGCTACACCTTC	CASSLGPTGVNGYTF
.	TRBJ1-2	TRBD1	TRBV3-1	TGTGCCAGCAGCGGGACAGGGGAGGGCTACACCTTC	CASSGTGEGYTF
.	TRBJ2-3	TRBD2	TRBV7-3	TGTGCCAGCAGCTTAATTCCGACTAGCCAGGGCACGCAGTATTTT	CASSLIPTSQGTQYF
.	TRBJ1-1	.	TRBV4-3	TGCGCCAGCAGCCAAGGTGAAAGCACTGAAGCTTTCTTT	CASSQGESTEAFF